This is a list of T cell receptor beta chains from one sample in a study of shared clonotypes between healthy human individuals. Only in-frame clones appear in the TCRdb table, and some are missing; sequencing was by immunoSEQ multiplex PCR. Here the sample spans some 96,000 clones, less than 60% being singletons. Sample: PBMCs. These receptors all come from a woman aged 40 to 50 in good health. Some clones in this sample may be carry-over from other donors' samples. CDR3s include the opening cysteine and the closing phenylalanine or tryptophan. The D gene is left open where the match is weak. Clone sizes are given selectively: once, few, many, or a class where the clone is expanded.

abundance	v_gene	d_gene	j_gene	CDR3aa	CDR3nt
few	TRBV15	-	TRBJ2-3	CATSRDHSTDTQYF	TGTGCCACCAGCAGAGATCACTCGACAGATACGCAGTATTTT
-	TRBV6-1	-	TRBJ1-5	CASSRVSQPQHF	TGTGCCAGCAGTAGGGTTAGTCAGCCCCAGCATTTT
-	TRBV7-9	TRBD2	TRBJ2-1	CASSLAGTSGTQFF	TGTGCCAGCAGCTTAGCGGGGACTAGCGGGACTCAATTCTTC
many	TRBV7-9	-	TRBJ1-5	CASSRQVNQPQHF	TGTGCCAGCAGCCGACAGGTGAATCAGCCCCAGCATTTT
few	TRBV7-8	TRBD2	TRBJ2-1	CASSSRLAPYNEQFF	TGTGCCAGCAGCTCCCGACTAGCGCCCTACAATGAGCAGTTCTTC
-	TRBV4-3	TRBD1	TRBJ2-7	CASSQVLPGQGLDEQYF	TGCGCCAGCAGCCAAGTCTTACCGGGACAGGGGCTGGACGAGCAGTACTTC
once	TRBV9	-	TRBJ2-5	CASSEGQAVRETQYF	TGTGCCAGCAGCGAGGGGCAGGCGGTGCGAGAGACCCAGTACTTC
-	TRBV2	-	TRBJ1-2	CASSESTSNYGYTF	TGTGCCAGCAGTGAATCTACGTCTAACTATGGCTACACCTTC
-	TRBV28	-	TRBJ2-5	CASSQGGLQETQYF	TGTGCCAGCAGCCAAGGGGGGCTCCAAGAGACCCAGTACTTC
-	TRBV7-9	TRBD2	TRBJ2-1	CASSLVAGVYEQFF	TGTGCCAGCAGCTTAGTAGCGGGAGTCTATGAGCAGTTCTTC
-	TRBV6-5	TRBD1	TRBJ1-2	CASSYWGQGNYGYTF	TGTGCCAGCAGTTACTGGGGACAGGGAAACTATGGCTACACCTTC
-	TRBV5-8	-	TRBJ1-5	CASSPLGGLGWPQHF	TGTGCCAGCAGCCCACTGGGGGGTCTAGGTTGGCCCCAGCATTTT
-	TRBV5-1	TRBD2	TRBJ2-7	CASSLGASGTPSSYEQYF	TGCGCCAGCAGCTTGGGGGCTAGCGGGACACCGAGCTCCTACGAGCAGTACTTC